The rows below give T cell receptor beta chains drawn from one sample of a study of T cell responses to AZD1222 COVID-19 vaccine. Libraries were prepared by immunoSEQ multiplex PCR; TCRdb keeps only in-frame clonotypes and omits some of them. Among some 120,000 clones listed, approximately 83% were seen once. This specimen was peripheral blood, taken on day 0 of AZD1222 vaccination. The receptors come from an adult in good health. Both conserved end residues are part of each CDR3. The D gene is left open where the match is weak. Clone size appears in some rows only: once, few, many, or a class for an expanded clone.

V gene: TRBV28
clone size: NA
J gene: TRBJ1-1
D gene: NA
CDR3 protein: CASSLGGAKGRTEAFF
CDR3 DNA: TGTGCCAGCAGTTTGGGGGGGGCCAAAGGGCGCACTGAAGCTTTCTTT

V gene: TRBV19
clone size: NA
J gene: TRBJ1-1
D gene: NA
CDR3 protein: CASSLGAGYPSTEAFF
CDR3 DNA: TGTGCCAGTAGTTTGGGGGCAGGGTACCCCAGCACTGAAGCTTTCTTT

V gene: TRBV7-6
clone size: NA
J gene: TRBJ2-3
D gene: NA
CDR3 protein: CASSLEWATDTQYF
CDR3 DNA: TGTGCCAGCAGCTTAGAGTGGGCCACAGATACGCAGTATTTT

V gene: TRBV11-2
clone size: NA
J gene: TRBJ2-5
D gene: NA
CDR3 protein: CASSPREGERLWETQYF
CDR3 DNA: TGTGCCAGCAGCCCCAGGGAAGGGGAGAGGCTTTGGGAGACCCAGTACTTC

V gene: TRBV27
clone size: NA
J gene: TRBJ1-1
D gene: NA
CDR3 protein: CASSLSGGLNTEAFF
CDR3 DNA: TGTGCCAGCAGTTTATCGGGGGGGCTGAACACTGAAGCTTTCTTT

V gene: TRBV5-1
clone size: NA
J gene: TRBJ2-1
D gene: TRBD2
CDR3 protein: CASSFSGSSDNEQFF
CDR3 DNA: TGCGCCAGCAGTTTTAGCGGGAGCTCGGACAATGAGCAGTTCTTC

V gene: TRBV19
clone size: NA
J gene: TRBJ1-1
D gene: NA
CDR3 protein: CASSMAYTEAFF
CDR3 DNA: TGTGCCAGTAGTATGGCCTACACTGAAGCTTTCTTT

V gene: TRBV11-2
clone size: once
J gene: TRBJ1-2
D gene: NA
CDR3 protein: CASSSIRGYYGYTF
CDR3 DNA: TGTGCCAGCAGCTCAATTAGGGGGTACTATGGCTACACCTTC

V gene: TRBV3-1/TRBV3-2
clone size: NA
J gene: TRBJ1-2
D gene: NA
CDR3 protein: CASSQAGPTAF
CDR3 DNA: TGTGCCAGCAGCCAAGCTGGCCCGACGGCCTTC

V gene: TRBV11-1
clone size: NA
J gene: TRBJ1-6
D gene: NA
CDR3 protein: CASSNRGGGSPLHF
CDR3 DNA: TGTGCCAGCAGCAACCGGGGTGGAGGGTCACCCCTCCACTTT

V gene: TRBV12-3/TRBV12-4
clone size: NA
J gene: TRBJ1-2
D gene: NA
CDR3 protein: CASSVRGGLGYTF
CDR3 DNA: TGTGCCAGCAGTGTCCGGGGGGGGCTCGGCTACACCTTC

V gene: TRBV19
clone size: NA
J gene: TRBJ2-7
D gene: NA
CDR3 protein: CASRGTRSYEQYF
CDR3 DNA: TGTGCCAGTAGGGGGACCCGCTCCTACGAGCAGTACTTC

V gene: TRBV2
clone size: NA
J gene: TRBJ2-5
D gene: TRBD1
CDR3 protein: CASASGQARSTIETQYF
CDR3 DNA: TGTGCCAGCGCCAGCGGACAGGCTAGGAGCACGATCGAGACCCAGTACTTC

V gene: TRBV5-6
clone size: NA
J gene: TRBJ2-7
D gene: NA
CDR3 protein: CASSLTSRSYEQYF
CDR3 DNA: TGTGCCAGCAGCTTGACTAGCCGATCCTACGAGCAGTACTTC

V gene: TRBV2
clone size: NA
J gene: TRBJ1-5
D gene: NA
CDR3 protein: CAIHRVSSNQPQHF
CDR3 DNA: TGTGCCATACACAGGGTATCCAGCAATCAGCCCCAGCATTTT

V gene: TRBV3-1/TRBV3-2
clone size: NA
J gene: TRBJ1-1
D gene: NA
CDR3 protein: CASSAGYMNTEAFF
CDR3 DNA: TGTGCCAGCAGCGCGGGGTACATGAACACTGAAGCTTTCTTT

V gene: TRBV12-3/TRBV12-4
clone size: NA
J gene: TRBJ1-1
D gene: TRBD1
CDR3 protein: CASSLRTGAEAFF
CDR3 DNA: TGTGCCAGCAGTTTAAGGACAGGGGCTGAAGCTTTCTTT

V gene: TRBV28
clone size: NA
J gene: TRBJ2-2
D gene: NA
CDR3 protein: CASSVTGLGTGELFF
CDR3 DNA: TGTGCCAGCAGTGTGACGGGGTTGGGCACCGGGGAGCTGTTTTTT

V gene: TRBV19
clone size: NA
J gene: TRBJ2-5
D gene: TRBD1
CDR3 protein: CASSIPGQGAKTQYF
CDR3 DNA: TGTGCCAGTAGTATTCCGGGACAGGGAGCGAAGACCCAGTACTTC

V gene: TRBV24-1
clone size: NA
J gene: TRBJ2-3
D gene: NA
CDR3 protein: CATNSGGGTDTQYF
CDR3 DNA: TGTGCCACCAACTCAGGGGGGGGCACAGATACGCAGTATTTT

V gene: TRBV7-2
clone size: once
J gene: TRBJ2-3
D gene: NA
CDR3 protein: CASSATTSTDTQYF
CDR3 DNA: TGTGCCAGCAGCGCGACAACGAGCACAGATACGCAGTATTTT

V gene: TRBV19
clone size: NA
J gene: TRBJ1-1
D gene: NA
CDR3 protein: CASSIAGARGTEAFF
CDR3 DNA: TGTGCCAGTAGTATAGCCGGGGCTCGGGGCACTGAAGCTTTCTTT

V gene: TRBV7-2
clone size: NA
J gene: TRBJ1-3
D gene: NA
CDR3 protein: CASSPQGINGNTIYF
CDR3 DNA: TGTGCCAGCAGCCCACAGGGAATAAATGGAAACACCATATATTTT

V gene: TRBV2
clone size: NA
J gene: TRBJ1-6
D gene: TRBD1
CDR3 protein: CASVRDSYSPLHF
CDR3 DNA: TGTGCCAGCGTCAGGGACAGCTATTCACCCCTCCACTTT

V gene: TRBV4-2
clone size: NA
J gene: TRBJ2-3
D gene: NA
CDR3 protein: CASSPRTRGITDTQYF
CDR3 DNA: TGTGCCAGCAGCCCCCGGACAAGGGGGATCACAGATACGCAGTATTTT

V gene: TRBV3-1/TRBV3-2
clone size: NA
J gene: TRBJ1-2
D gene: NA
CDR3 protein: CASSQRRQEIYGYTF
CDR3 DNA: TGTGCCAGCAGCCAAAGGAGACAGGAGATCTATGGCTACACCTTC

V gene: TRBV28
clone size: NA
J gene: TRBJ1-6
D gene: NA
CDR3 protein: CASSLAGEGYNSPLHF
CDR3 DNA: TGTGCCAGCAGTTTGGCGGGGGAAGGCTATAATTCACCCCTCCACTTT

V gene: TRBV11-3
clone size: NA
J gene: TRBJ2-7
D gene: TRBD1
CDR3 protein: CASSRTGLRGPTANVYEQYF
CDR3 DNA: TGTGCCAGCAGCCGGACAGGGCTAAGGGGCCCCACCGCCAATGTCTACGAGCAGTACTTC

V gene: TRBV27
clone size: NA
J gene: TRBJ2-1
D gene: TRBD1
CDR3 protein: CASSWTGDISYNEQFF
CDR3 DNA: TGTGCCAGCAGTTGGACAGGGGACATCTCCTACAATGAGCAGTTCTTC

V gene: TRBV18
clone size: NA
J gene: TRBJ1-3
D gene: NA
CDR3 protein: CASSVTMSSGNTIYF
CDR3 DNA: TGTGCCAGCTCAGTGACAATGAGCTCTGGAAACACCATATATTTT

V gene: TRBV5-1
clone size: NA
J gene: TRBJ2-4
D gene: NA
CDR3 protein: CASSFGAQTKNIQYF
CDR3 DNA: TGCGCCAGCAGCTTTGGGGCGCAGACCAAAAACATTCAGTACTTC

V gene: TRBV7-3
clone size: NA
J gene: TRBJ1-2
D gene: NA
CDR3 protein: CASSLMAGEGGYTF
CDR3 DNA: TGTGCCAGCAGCTTAATGGCCGGGGAAGGGGGCTACACCTTC

V gene: TRBV30
clone size: NA
J gene: TRBJ2-1
D gene: NA
CDR3 protein: CAWSRDNEQFF
CDR3 DNA: TGTGCCTGGAGTCGCGACAATGAGCAGTTCTTC

V gene: TRBV19
clone size: NA
J gene: TRBJ2-7
D gene: TRBD2
CDR3 protein: CASSPRLAGAPEQYF
CDR3 DNA: TGTGCCAGTAGTCCAAGACTAGCGGGGGCACCCGAGCAGTACTTC

V gene: TRBV5-1
clone size: few
J gene: TRBJ2-5
D gene: NA
CDR3 protein: CASSSKGASETQYF
CDR3 DNA: TGCGCCAGCAGCTCAAAAGGCGCGTCGGAGACCCAGTACTTC

V gene: TRBV10-3
clone size: NA
J gene: TRBJ2-3
D gene: TRBD2
CDR3 protein: CAISEPPSGRRDTQYF
CDR3 DNA: TGTGCCATCAGTGAGCCTCCTAGCGGGAGGAGGGATACGCAGTATTTT

V gene: TRBV4-1
clone size: NA
J gene: TRBJ1-3
D gene: NA
CDR3 protein: CASSQGGRGYGNTIYF
CDR3 DNA: TGCGCCAGCAGCCAAGGTGGCAGGGGATATGGAAACACCATATATTTT

V gene: TRBV19
clone size: NA
J gene: TRBJ1-1
D gene: NA
CDR3 protein: CAAYPGHPNTEAFF
CDR3 DNA: TGTGCCGCCTATCCGGGACACCCGAACACTGAAGCTTTCTTT

V gene: TRBV27
clone size: NA
J gene: TRBJ1-5
D gene: NA
CDR3 protein: CASSFSGGGQPQHF
CDR3 DNA: TGTGCCAGCAGTTTTAGTGGAGGGGGGCAGCCCCAGCATTTT

V gene: TRBV3-1/TRBV3-2
clone size: NA
J gene: TRBJ1-1
D gene: NA
CDR3 protein: CASSDEMATEAFF
CDR3 DNA: TGTGCCAGCAGCGACGAAATGGCCACTGAAGCTTTCTTT

V gene: TRBV30
clone size: NA
J gene: TRBJ1-2
D gene: TRBD1
CDR3 protein: CAWSALQGGSYGYTF
CDR3 DNA: TGTGCCTGGAGTGCTCTTCAGGGGGGGAGCTATGGCTACACCTTC